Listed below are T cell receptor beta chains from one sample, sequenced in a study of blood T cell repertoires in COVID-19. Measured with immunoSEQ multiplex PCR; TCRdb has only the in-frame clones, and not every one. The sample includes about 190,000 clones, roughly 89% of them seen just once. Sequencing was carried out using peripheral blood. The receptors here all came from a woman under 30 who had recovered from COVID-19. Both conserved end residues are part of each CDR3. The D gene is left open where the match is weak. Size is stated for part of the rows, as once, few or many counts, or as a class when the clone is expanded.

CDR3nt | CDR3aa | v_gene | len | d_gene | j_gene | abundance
TGTGCCAGCAGCCAAGATCTATCGGCAGGGTCACGGCAGACCCAGTACTTC | CASSQDLSAGSRQTQYF | TRBV3-1/TRBV3-2 | 17 | . | TRBJ2-5 | once
TGTGCCACCAGCTTTATGGCTAGCGGGGATGGTGAGACCCAGTACTTC | CATSFMASGDGETQYF | TRBV24-1 | 16 | TRBD2 | TRBJ2-5 | .
TGTGCCAGCAACTCAGAGGGGGTCCCCAATCAGCCCCAGCATTTT | CASNSEGVPNQPQHF | TRBV9 | 15 | . | TRBJ1-5 | once
TGTGCCAGCAGCGAACAGGGGGCTACAGATACGCAGTATTTT | CASSEQGATDTQYF | TRBV9 | 14 | TRBD1 | TRBJ2-3 | .
TGTGCCAGCAGATTACTCGGGGGGCAAAGTGAAAAACTGTTTTTT | CASRLLGGQSEKLFF | TRBV28 | 15 | . | TRBJ1-4 | once
TGTGCCAGCAGCTTAGGGGGACAGGGCTTGCATCAGCCCCAGCATTTT | CASSLGGQGLHQPQHF | TRBV7-9 | 16 | TRBD1 | TRBJ1-5 | .
TGCGCCAGCCAGACAGGCATGAGGACTAATGAAAAACTGTTTTTT | CASQTGMRTNEKLFF | TRBV5-1 | 15 | . | TRBJ1-4 | .
TGTGCCACCAGCAGAGGCGGGAATGAAAAACTGTTTTTT | CATSRGGNEKLFF | TRBV15 | 13 | . | TRBJ1-4 | .
TGTGCCAGCAGCTGGACTAGCGGGGGCCTCTACGAGCAGTACTTC | CASSWTSGGLYEQYF | TRBV7-2 | 15 | TRBD2 | TRBJ2-7 | .
TGTGCCAGCAGCAAAAGATCCGGGGGAAGGTGTCAGCCCCAGCATTTT | CASSKRSGGRCQPQHF | TRBV21-1 | 16 | . | TRBJ1-5 | .
TGTGCCAGCAGCTCCACTAGCGGTCTAGGTGAGCAGTTCTTC | CASSSTSGLGEQFF | TRBV7-9 | 14 | TRBD2 | TRBJ2-1 | .
TGTGCCAGCAGCCCGCGCTCTAGCGGCACAGAGACCCAGTACTTC | CASSPRSSGTETQYF | TRBV7-6 | 15 | TRBD2 | TRBJ2-5 | .
TGTGCCAGCAGTTACTCGGGCTCCTTAAGTGAAAAACTGTTTTTT | CASSYSGSLSEKLFF | TRBV6-5 | 15 | . | TRBJ1-4 | .
TGTGCCAGCAGCTTCACCCGGGACACCTACACAGATACGCAGTATTTT | CASSFTRDTYTDTQYF | TRBV7-2 | 16 | . | TRBJ2-3 | .
TGTGCCACCAGTGACCCCAACAGATCCTACGAGCAGTACTTC | CATSDPNRSYEQYF | TRBV24-1 | 14 | . | TRBJ2-7 | .
TGTGCCAGCAGCTCTACCACTAGCGGGGGGAGTCTGTACTTC | CASSSTTSGGSLYF | TRBV7-2 | 14 | TRBD2 | TRBJ2-5 | .
TGTGCCAGCAGTTTGACAGGGGGGCGCGGCTACACCTTC | CASSLTGGRGYTF | TRBV11-2 | 13 | TRBD1 | TRBJ1-2 | .
TGTGCCAGCAGTTTACGGGGACCAGGAGACAGGCCGCAGCCCCAGCATTTT | CASSLRGPGDRPQPQHF | TRBV28 | 17 | . | TRBJ1-5 | .
TGTGCCAGCAGCCCCGGACAGGGACGGACTGAAGCTTTCTTT | CASSPGQGRTEAFF | TRBV7-3 | 14 | TRBD1 | TRBJ1-1 | .
TGTGCCAGCAGCCTTCGCAGGGGTAATCAGCCCCAGCATTTT | CASSLRRGNQPQHF | TRBV5-6 | 14 | . | TRBJ1-5 | .
TGTGCCAGCAGTTACTCCGGAGATACGCAGTATTTT | CASSYSGDTQYF | TRBV6-2/TRBV6-3 | 12 | . | TRBJ2-3 | .
TGCGCCAGCAGCCCTACCCAGGGCCAATCACCCCTCCACTTT | CASSPTQGQSPLHF | TRBV4-1 | 14 | . | TRBJ1-6 | .
TGTGCCAGCAGCGCTGGGGGGGGACTAGCGGGAGCGGGCTCCTACAATGAGCAGTTCTTC | CASSAGGGLAGAGSYNEQFF | TRBV9 | 20 | TRBD2 | TRBJ2-1 | once
TGTGCCAGCAGCTTAGCGGTGGCTAGCGGGGGTAATGAGCAGTTCTTC | CASSLAVASGGNEQFF | TRBV11-2 | 16 | TRBD2 | TRBJ2-1 | .
TGTGCCAGCAGCTTATTCGGAGGCAGAATGGACACTGAAGCTTTCTTT | CASSLFGGRMDTEAFF | TRBV7-3 | 16 | . | TRBJ1-1 | once
TGCAGCGTACTAGCGGGAGTTTATGAGCAGTTCTTC | CSVLAGVYEQFF | TRBV29-1 | 12 | TRBD2 | TRBJ2-1 | .
TGCGCCAGCAGCCCTGGACAGCGATACGAGGCTGCCGGGGAGCTGTTTTTT | CASSPGQRYEAAGELFF | TRBV5-1 | 17 | . | TRBJ2-2 | .
TGTGCCAGCAGCTTACAAAATAATTCACCCCTCCACTTT | CASSLQNNSPLHF | TRBV7-9 | 13 | . | TRBJ1-6 | .
TGTGCCAGCAGTACCTGGGACAGTGGGTACGAAAAACTGTTTTTT | CASSTWDSGYEKLFF | TRBV6-5 | 15 | TRBD1 | TRBJ1-4 | .
TGTGCCAGTAGTCAGGGGAATCAGCCCCAGCATTTT | CASSQGNQPQHF | TRBV19 | 12 | . | TRBJ1-5 | .
TGCGCCAGCAGCTTAGGGGGACAGGGAGGGAATGAGCAGTTCTTC | CASSLGGQGGNEQFF | TRBV4-3 | 15 | TRBD1 | TRBJ2-1 | .
TGCGCCAGCAGCCAAGAAGCAGGGGCCCTCTCTGGGGCCAACGTCCTGACTTTC | CASSQEAGALSGANVLTF | TRBV4-1 | 18 | . | TRBJ2-6 | .
TGTGCCAGCGGACAGGGAGGCTACACCTTC | CASGQGGYTF | TRBV6-5 | 10 | TRBD1 | TRBJ1-2 | .
TGTGCCAGCAGTCTCCCCGGTACAGGGGGCCGTTCACCCCTCCACTTT | CASSLPGTGGRSPLHF | TRBV28 | 16 | TRBD1 | TRBJ1-6 | .
TGTGCCAGCAGCTTAGCCCCCACTAGCCACTCGGGTGAGCAGTTCTTC | CASSLAPTSHSGEQFF | TRBV11-1 | 16 | . | TRBJ2-1 | .
TGTGCCAGCAGCAATGACAGGGGCCTGTACACTGAAGCTTTCTTT | CASSNDRGLYTEAFF | TRBV3-1/TRBV3-2 | 15 | TRBD1 | TRBJ1-1 | once
TGTGCCATCAGGACCGGGACAGGGAACACCGGGGAGCTGTTTTTT | CAIRTGTGNTGELFF | TRBV10-3 | 15 | TRBD1 | TRBJ2-2 | .
TGTGCCAGCAGTTACTCGAGTAGCGGGAGCGGGGATGAGCAGTTCTTC | CASSYSSSGSGDEQFF | TRBV6-5 | 16 | TRBD2 | TRBJ2-1 | many